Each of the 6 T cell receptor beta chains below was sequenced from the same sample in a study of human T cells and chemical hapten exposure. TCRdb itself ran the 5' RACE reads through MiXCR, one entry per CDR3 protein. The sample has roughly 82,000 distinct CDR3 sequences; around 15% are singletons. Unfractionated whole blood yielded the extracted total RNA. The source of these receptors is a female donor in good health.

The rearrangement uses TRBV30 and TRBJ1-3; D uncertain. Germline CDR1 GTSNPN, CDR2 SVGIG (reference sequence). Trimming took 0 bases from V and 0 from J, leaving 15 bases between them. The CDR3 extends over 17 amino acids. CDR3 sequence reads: CAWSVGYWASSGNTIYF. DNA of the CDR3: TGTGCCTGGAGTGTAGGTTATTGGGCGAGCTCTGGAAACACCATATATTTT.

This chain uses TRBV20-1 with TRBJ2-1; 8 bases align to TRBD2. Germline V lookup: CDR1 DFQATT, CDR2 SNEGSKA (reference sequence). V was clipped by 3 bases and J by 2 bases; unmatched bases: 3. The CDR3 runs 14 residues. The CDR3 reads CSARAGGPYNEQFF. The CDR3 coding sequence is TGCAGTGCTAGGGCGGGAGGCCCCTACAATGAGCAGTTCTTC.

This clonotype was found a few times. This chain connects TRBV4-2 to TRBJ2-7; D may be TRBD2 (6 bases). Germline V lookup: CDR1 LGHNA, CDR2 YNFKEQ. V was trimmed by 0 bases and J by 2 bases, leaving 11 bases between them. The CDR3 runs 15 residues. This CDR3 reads CASSQDGSGAYEQYF. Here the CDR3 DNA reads TGTGCCAGCAGCCAAGATGGTAGCGGAGCCTACGAGCAGTACTTC.

The CDR3 DNA reads as TGTGCCAGCAGTCCGTCGACTAGCGGGAGGGTTACGCAGTATTTT. Translating gives CASSPSTSGRVTQYF. V is TRBV12-3 or TRBV12-4 and J is TRBJ2-3, with TRBD2 identical over 14 bases. The CDR3 extends over 15 amino acids. Unmatched junction bases numbered 6, after V lost 5 bases and J lost 8 bases.

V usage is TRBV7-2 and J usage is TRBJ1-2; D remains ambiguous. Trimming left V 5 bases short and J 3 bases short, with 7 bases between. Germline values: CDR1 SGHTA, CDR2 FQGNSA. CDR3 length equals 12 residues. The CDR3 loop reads CASSGRYYGYTF. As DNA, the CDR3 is TGTGCCAGCAGCGGACGTTACTATGGCTACACCTTC.

The CDR3 region is CASSHRQGENQPQHF. In DNA, the CDR3 is TGTGCCAGCAGCCATAGACAGGGTGAAAATCAGCCCCAGCATTTT. The chain uses TRBV3-1 and TRBJ1-5; 7 bases fit TRBD1. The germline V gene has CDR1 LGHDT and CDR2 YNNKEL (reference sequence). The J segment lost 4 bases and the V segment lost 3 bases, leaving 6 bases of the junction unmatched. The CDR3 is 15 residues long.